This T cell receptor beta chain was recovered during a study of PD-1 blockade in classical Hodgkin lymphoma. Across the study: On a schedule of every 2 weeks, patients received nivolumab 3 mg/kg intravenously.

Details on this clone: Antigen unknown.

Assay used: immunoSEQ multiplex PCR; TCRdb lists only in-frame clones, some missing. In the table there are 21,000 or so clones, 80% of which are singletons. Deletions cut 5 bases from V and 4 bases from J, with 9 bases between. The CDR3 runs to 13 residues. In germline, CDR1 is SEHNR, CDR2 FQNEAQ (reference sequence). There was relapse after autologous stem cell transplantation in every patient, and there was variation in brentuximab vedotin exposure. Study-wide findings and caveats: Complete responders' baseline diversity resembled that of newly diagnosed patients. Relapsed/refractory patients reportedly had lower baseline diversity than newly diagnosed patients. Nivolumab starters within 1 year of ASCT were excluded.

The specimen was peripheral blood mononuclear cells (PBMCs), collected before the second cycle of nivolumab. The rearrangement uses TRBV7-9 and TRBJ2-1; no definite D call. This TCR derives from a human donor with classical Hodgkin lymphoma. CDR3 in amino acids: CASSPPSYNEQFF. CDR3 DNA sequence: TGTGCCAGCAGCCCGCCGTCATACAATGAGCAGTTCTTC.